Listed below are T cell receptor beta chains from one sample, sequenced in a study of T cell responses to AZD1222 COVID-19 vaccine. Sequencing used immunoSEQ multiplex PCR; TCRdb keeps in-frame clones, though not all of them. The table records about 49,000 clones, around 80% of them present only once. This material consisted of peripheral blood, taken on day 0 of MenACWY control vaccination. All receptors come from an adult in good health. The CDR3 runs from the conserved cysteine through the conserved F or W. The D gene is left open where the match is weak. Only some rows state a clone size, as once, few, many or a class for expanded clones.

DNA | CDR3 | size | V | D | J | length
TGTGCCAGTAGTTCCGACAGCTACACCGGGGAGCTGTTTTTT | CASSSDSYTGELFF | NA | TRBV19 | NA | TRBJ2-2 | 14
TGTGCCAGCTCCGGGGGGGCTAGCGGAAACTACGAGCAGTACTTC | CASSGGASGNYEQYF | NA | TRBV6-5 | TRBD2 | TRBJ2-7 | 15
TGTGCCACCTCGCCGGGGGCGGATGGCTACACCTTC | CATSPGADGYTF | NA | TRBV12-3/TRBV12-4 | NA | TRBJ1-2 | 12
TGCGCCAGCAGCCCCAAGGGGGGGATGGTGGAAAATTCACCCCTCCACTTT | CASSPKGGMVENSPLHF | NA | TRBV4-1 | NA | TRBJ1-6 | 17
TGTGCCAGCACCATGACAGGGAACACTGAAGCTTTCTTT | CASTMTGNTEAFF | NA | TRBV2 | NA | TRBJ1-1 | 13
TGTGCCAGTAGTGCCTCCAGGGGCTCGGGTCAGCCCCAGCATTTT | CASSASRGSGQPQHF | NA | TRBV19 | NA | TRBJ1-5 | 15
TGTGCCAGCTCACCAGATACAGGGATTTCCACAGATACGCAGTATTTT | CASSPDTGISTDTQYF | NA | TRBV18 | NA | TRBJ2-3 | 16
TGTGCCAGCAGCTTGGCTAGGGGGGTTAGCAATCAGCCCCAGCATTTT | CASSLARGVSNQPQHF | NA | TRBV5-8 | NA | TRBJ1-5 | 16
TGTGCCAGCAGCAGCTTGGGACAGGGGGAAGGTGAGCAGTACTTC | CASSSLGQGEGEQYF | NA | TRBV14 | TRBD1 | TRBJ2-7 | 15
TGTGCCAGCAGTTCTCCTCCTTCCCTCACAGATACGCAGTATTTT | CASSSPPSLTDTQYF | NA | TRBV28 | NA | TRBJ2-3 | 15
TGCAGCGGTTTACAGGGGAATGAGCAGTTCTTC | CSGLQGNEQFF | NA | TRBV29-1 | TRBD1 | TRBJ2-1 | 11
TGCAGTGCTAGTGCCTCCACTCTGGTAAACACCATATATTTT | CSASASTLVNTIYF | NA | TRBV20-1 | NA | TRBJ1-3 | 14
TGTGCCAGCAGTTTCCGACAGGGGTGGCAGCCCCAGCATTTT | CASSFRQGWQPQHF | NA | TRBV28 | TRBD1 | TRBJ1-5 | 14
TGCGCCAGCAGCGCCAGGAACGAGGGTCGCGATGGCTACACCTTC | CASSARNEGRDGYTF | NA | TRBV5-1 | NA | TRBJ1-2 | 15
TGTGCCAGTAGTATAGAATTTGGGAATGAGCAGTTCTTC | CASSIEFGNEQFF | NA | TRBV19 | NA | TRBJ2-1 | 13
TGTGCCAGCTCATCTAGCGTCAACTCCTACGAGCAGTACTTC | CASSSSVNSYEQYF | NA | TRBV18 | NA | TRBJ2-7 | 14
TGCGCCAGCAGCTTGAGGGCTAGCGGGGGGGCCGTGCCAGAGACCCAGTACTTC | CASSLRASGGAVPETQYF | NA | TRBV5-1 | TRBD2 | TRBJ2-5 | 18
TGTGCCAGCAGCTTAGAAGACAGGGCCTTCTATGGCTACACCTTC | CASSLEDRAFYGYTF | NA | TRBV11-2 | TRBD1 | TRBJ1-2 | 15
TGTGCCAGCAGCTTCAGTGGGGCCAACGTCCTGACTTTC | CASSFSGANVLTF | NA | TRBV12-3/TRBV12-4 | NA | TRBJ2-6 | 13
TGTGCCAGCAGTCCGAGAATGGACAGGAGGGCCAATCAGCCCCAGCATTTT | CASSPRMDRRANQPQHF | NA | TRBV27 | TRBD1 | TRBJ1-5 | 17
TGCAGCGCCGGACCGGGGAAAGAGACCCAGTACTTC | CSAGPGKETQYF | few | TRBV29-1 | NA | TRBJ2-5 | 12
TGCGCCAGCAGCCAAGCCTCGCCGAAAGCCTATGGCTACACCTTC | CASSQASPKAYGYTF | NA | TRBV4-1 | NA | TRBJ1-2 | 15
TGTGCCAGCACCCTCGACAGGGTCACCGGGGAGCTGTTTTTT | CASTLDRVTGELFF | NA | TRBV6-5 | TRBD1 | TRBJ2-2 | 14
TGTGCCTGGAGTGTAATCGGCGTCAGGGCCTACGAGCAGTACTTC | CAWSVIGVRAYEQYF | NA | TRBV30 | NA | TRBJ2-7 | 15
TGTGCCTGGAGTGGGGGGCAGCAAGAGCAGTACTTC | CAWSGGQQEQYF | NA | TRBV30 | NA | TRBJ2-7 | 12
TGTGCCAGCTCACCAAGGCTCGGGGGGGCCTCCTACGAGCAGTACTTC | CASSPRLGGASYEQYF | NA | TRBV18 | TRBD2 | TRBJ2-7 | 16
TGTGCCAGCAGCTTGGACAGGACCAAAAACATTCAGTACTTC | CASSLDRTKNIQYF | once | TRBV5-8 | NA | TRBJ2-4 | 14
TGTGCCTGGAGTGTAGGGACGGAGGATTGCACCTTC | CAWSVGTEDCTF | NA | TRBV30 | NA | TRBJ1-2 | 12
TGTGCCAGCAGTGACAAGGGGCGTGCTGAAGCTTTCTTT | CASSDKGRAEAFF | NA | TRBV6-1 | NA | TRBJ1-1 | 13
TGCGCCAGCAGCCCCGACACGACTAGCACAGATACGCAGTATTTT | CASSPDTTSTDTQYF | NA | TRBV5-1 | NA | TRBJ2-3 | 15
TGTGCCAGCAGTTACGATCTAGCGGGAGATAGTGAGCAGTTCTTC | CASSYDLAGDSEQFF | NA | TRBV6-6 | TRBD2 | TRBJ2-1 | 15
TGTGCCAGTAGTATTCTGGCAGGGGTATACCAGCCCCAGCATTTT | CASSILAGVYQPQHF | NA | TRBV19 | NA | TRBJ1-5 | 15
TGCGCCAGCAGCTGGCGGGAGCCTTACTACGAGCAGTACTTC | CASSWREPYYEQYF | few | TRBV5-1 | TRBD2 | TRBJ2-7 | 14
TGTGCCAGCAGCACCTACCAGACGACAGGGGACCACGAGCAGTACTTC | CASSTYQTTGDHEQYF | once | TRBV7-9 | TRBD1 | TRBJ2-7 | 16
TGTGCCAGCAGCTCCGGACTTGAGCAGTTCTTC | CASSSGLEQFF | few | TRBV6-5 | NA | TRBJ2-1 | 11
TGTGCCAGCAGTCCCGCTAGCGGGAGCTGGTATGAGCAGTTCTTC | CASSPASGSWYEQFF | NA | TRBV28 | TRBD2 | TRBJ2-1 | 15
TGTGCCAGCAGCTCAGGACAGGAAAACTCTGGGGCCAACGTCCTGACTTTC | CASSSGQENSGANVLTF | NA | TRBV7-9 | TRBD1 | TRBJ2-6 | 17
TGTGCCAGCAGTTCCCAAATCCCGGGACTAGCGGTCCTCAGCTCCTACAATGAGCAGTTCTTC | CASSSQIPGLAVLSSYNEQFF | NA | TRBV28 | TRBD2 | TRBJ2-1 | 21
TGTGCCAGCAGTTACTTCACAAGCAACACCGGGGAGCTGTTTTTT | CASSYFTSNTGELFF | NA | TRBV6-5 | NA | TRBJ2-2 | 15
TGCAGCGTTGACAGGGCCTATGGCTACACCTTC | CSVDRAYGYTF | few | TRBV29-1 | NA | TRBJ1-2 | 11
TGTGCCAGCAGCGTAGACAGCGGGGGGGCAGATACGCAGTATTTT | CASSVDSGGADTQYF | once | TRBV9 | TRBD2 | TRBJ2-3 | 15
TGTGCCAGCAGCAGGCGAAACTATGGCTACACCTTC | CASSRRNYGYTF | NA | TRBV12-3/TRBV12-4 | NA | TRBJ1-2 | 12
TGTGCCAGTAGAGACCGGACAGGCTTCAATTCACCCCTCCACTTT | CASRDRTGFNSPLHF | NA | TRBV19 | TRBD1 | TRBJ1-6 | 15
TGTGCCAGCAGCTTAGATCCTAATAGCAATCAGCCCCAGCATTTT | CASSLDPNSNQPQHF | NA | TRBV11-2 | NA | TRBJ1-5 | 15
TGCGCCAGCAGCCCAGACACGAGCTCCTACAATGAGCAGTTCTTC | CASSPDTSSYNEQFF | NA | TRBV5-1 | NA | TRBJ2-1 | 15
TGTGCCAGCAGCCACCCGGGGGGAGTCTCCAATGAGCAGTTCTTC | CASSHPGGVSNEQFF | NA | TRBV3-1/TRBV3-2 | TRBD2 | TRBJ2-1 | 15
TGTGCCAGCAGCCGCGGTTATAATCAGCCCCAGCATTTT | CASSRGYNQPQHF | NA | TRBV3-1/TRBV3-2 | NA | TRBJ1-5 | 13
TGTGCCTGGAGGGAGAAAGGACAGTTAGGGACTGAAGCTTTCTTT | CAWREKGQLGTEAFF | NA | TRBV30 | NA | TRBJ1-1 | 15
TGCGCCAGCAGCTTGACATCAGTTCGGGGCTACACCTTC | CASSLTSVRGYTF | NA | TRBV5-1 | NA | TRBJ1-2 | 13
TGTGCCAGCAGTTTGGGGCAGGGTACTGAAGCTTTCTTT | CASSLGQGTEAFF | NA | TRBV12-3/TRBV12-4 | NA | TRBJ1-1 | 13
TGTGCCACCAGTTCGGGACAGGGGGTATACAATGAGCAGTTCTTC | CATSSGQGVYNEQFF | few | TRBV24-1 | TRBD1 | TRBJ2-1 | 15
TGTGCCAGCAGCTATCCCCTACAGGGCCTGGAGCAGTTCTTC | CASSYPLQGLEQFF | few | TRBV7-2 | NA | TRBJ2-1 | 14
TGTGCCAGCAGTCTCCATAATAACCAGCCCCAGCATTTT | CASSLHNNQPQHF | NA | TRBV6-7 | NA | TRBJ1-5 | 13
TGTGCCAGCAGTTTCACCGGGGATGAAAAACTGTTTTTT | CASSFTGDEKLFF | NA | TRBV12-3/TRBV12-4 | NA | TRBJ1-4 | 13
TGTGCCAGCAGTTCCGACGGGAACACTGAAGCTTTCTTT | CASSSDGNTEAFF | NA | TRBV2 | NA | TRBJ1-1 | 13
TGTGCCAGCAGGACAGGCGGGATAAGTGAGCAGTTCTTC | CASRTGGISEQFF | once | TRBV2 | NA | TRBJ2-1 | 13
TGTGCCTGGAGTGTACTCCATCGAGGGGGCGCACAGTACAATGAGCAGTTCTTC | CAWSVLHRGGAQYNEQFF | NA | TRBV30 | TRBD1 | TRBJ2-1 | 18
TGTGCCAGCAGTCCCCCCGGACTAGCGGGAGCATATTTT | CASSPPGLAGAYF | few | TRBV27 | TRBD2 | TRBJ2-3 | 13
TGTGCCAGCAGCTCCCGAGGGGTTGGAGAGACCCAGTACTTC | CASSSRGVGETQYF | once | TRBV14 | NA | TRBJ2-5 | 14